This T cell receptor beta chain was sequenced in a study of sequential checkpoint blockade in melanoma. Study context: First-line arms were nivolumab then ipilimumab, or the reverse, randomized 1:1. Both treatment sequences were followed by maintenance nivolumab.

As to treatment: randomized to nivolumab then ipilimumab (arm A) or the reverse (arm B). No patient had prior DNA-damaging chemotherapy. From thawed PBMCs, live CD3+CD8+ cells negative for CD19 and CD56 were sorted. The repertoire was sequenced with immunoSEQ multiplex PCR; TCRdb's copy has only in-frame clones and lacks some. The repertoire holds approximately 4,300 clones, about 60% seen once, with about a fifth in the top ten. CDR1 is SGHDN and CDR2 is FVKESK in the germline V gene. The CDR3 sequence is 15 residues long. Losses at the gene ends were 4 bases for V and 5 bases for J; bases not matched to a gene: 5.

Material: CD8+ T cells sorted from blood (inferred from file names), obtained from a patient given nivolumab and ipilimumab in sequence. The chain is built from TRBV14 and TRBJ2-5, with 12 bases identical to TRBD2. The receptor was derived from a human donor with melanoma. This chain's CDR3 is CASSPLAGGMETQYF. The CDR3 coding sequence is TGTGCCAGCAGCCCCCTAGCGGGAGGGATGGAGACCCAGTACTTC.